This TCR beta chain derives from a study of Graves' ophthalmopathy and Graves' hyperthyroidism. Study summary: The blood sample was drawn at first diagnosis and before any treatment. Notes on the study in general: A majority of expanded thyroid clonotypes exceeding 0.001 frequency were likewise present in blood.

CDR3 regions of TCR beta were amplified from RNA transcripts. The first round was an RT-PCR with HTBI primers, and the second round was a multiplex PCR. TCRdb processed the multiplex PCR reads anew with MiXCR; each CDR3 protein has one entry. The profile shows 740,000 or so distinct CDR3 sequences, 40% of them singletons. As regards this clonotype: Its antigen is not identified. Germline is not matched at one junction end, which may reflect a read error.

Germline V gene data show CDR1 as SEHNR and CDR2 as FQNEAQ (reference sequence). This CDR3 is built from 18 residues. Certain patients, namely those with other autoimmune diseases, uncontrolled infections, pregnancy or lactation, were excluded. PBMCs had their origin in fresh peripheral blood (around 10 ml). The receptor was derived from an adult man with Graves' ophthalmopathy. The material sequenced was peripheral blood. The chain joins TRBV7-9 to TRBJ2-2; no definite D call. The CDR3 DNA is TGCGCCAGCAGCTTAGTGGACCGAGACATCGCGAACACCGGGGAGCTGTTTTTT. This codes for CASSLVDRDIANTGELFF.